This T cell receptor beta chain was retrieved from a study of identical twins. With 4 bases removed from V and 1 base from J, the gap between germline ends came to 7 bases. The CDR3 consists of 13 residues. CDR1 is LGHDT, CDR2 YNNKEL, per germline (reference sequence). cDNA molecules carried unique molecular identifiers, and template switching added a universal primer site. TCRdb fed the 5' RACE reads into MiXCR, producing one record per CDR3 protein. Of 280,000 or so distinct CDR3 sequences listed, under 9% are singletons. Study results and limitations: For monozygotic twins, models underestimated out-of-frame TCR alpha sharing. Not following the same donors, the study drew its conclusions from cross-sectional statistical analysis. Whereas memory repertoires showed no such difference, abundant cord blood beta clonotypes carried fewer insertions.

This clonotype showed up many times. What it recognizes is unknown. These data also featured in a second study, about yellow fever vaccine responses in identical twins.

Sequenced material: memory (CD45RO+) T cells sorted from blood. The receptor comes from a woman aged 18 to 35 in good health. The gene calls are TRBV3-1 and TRBJ1-1; D ambiguous. CDR3 sequence: CASSPDPNTEAFF. The DNA of the CDR3 is TGTGCCAGCAGCCCGGACCCGAACACTGAAGCTTTCTTT.